This TCR beta chain was observed in a study of CD8 T cells in Susac syndrome. Study summary: When blood was drawn, patients with Susac syndrome were on intravenous immunoglobulin alone, on corticosteroids, or therapy-naive.

Points on this clonotype: Its antigen is still unknown.

With random hexamers, reverse transcription was performed on about 0.5 to 1 ug of RNA. Amplification of the TCR beta CDR3 was carried out by immunoSEQ multiplex PCR, which spanned a total of 54 Vbeta and 13 Jbeta segments. TCRdb independently ran MiXCR on the immunoSEQ multiplex PCR reads; one entry per CDR3 protein. The sample contains tens of thousands of distinct CDR3 sequences, roughly 94% of which appear only once. Sequencing targeted TCR beta in T cells from blood (CD8+ and CD4+). Study observations and caveats: As the study acknowledged, the number of individuals who were part of its TCR sequencing and HLA analysis was relatively small.

Germline values: CDR1 PRHDT, CDR2 FYEKMQ (reference sequence). The trim removed 5 bases at V and 4 bases at J, leaving 2 bases unmatched. This CDR3 has 13 residues. This receptor was taken from a human donor with Susac syndrome. The V call is TRBV13, the J call TRBJ2-5, with TRBD1 matching over 9 bases. The sequenced sample consisted of CD8+ T cells from PBMCs. The CDR3 region is CASSPDRGETQYF. The CDR3, as DNA: TGTGCCAGCAGCCCGGACAGGGGAGAGACCCAGTACTTC.